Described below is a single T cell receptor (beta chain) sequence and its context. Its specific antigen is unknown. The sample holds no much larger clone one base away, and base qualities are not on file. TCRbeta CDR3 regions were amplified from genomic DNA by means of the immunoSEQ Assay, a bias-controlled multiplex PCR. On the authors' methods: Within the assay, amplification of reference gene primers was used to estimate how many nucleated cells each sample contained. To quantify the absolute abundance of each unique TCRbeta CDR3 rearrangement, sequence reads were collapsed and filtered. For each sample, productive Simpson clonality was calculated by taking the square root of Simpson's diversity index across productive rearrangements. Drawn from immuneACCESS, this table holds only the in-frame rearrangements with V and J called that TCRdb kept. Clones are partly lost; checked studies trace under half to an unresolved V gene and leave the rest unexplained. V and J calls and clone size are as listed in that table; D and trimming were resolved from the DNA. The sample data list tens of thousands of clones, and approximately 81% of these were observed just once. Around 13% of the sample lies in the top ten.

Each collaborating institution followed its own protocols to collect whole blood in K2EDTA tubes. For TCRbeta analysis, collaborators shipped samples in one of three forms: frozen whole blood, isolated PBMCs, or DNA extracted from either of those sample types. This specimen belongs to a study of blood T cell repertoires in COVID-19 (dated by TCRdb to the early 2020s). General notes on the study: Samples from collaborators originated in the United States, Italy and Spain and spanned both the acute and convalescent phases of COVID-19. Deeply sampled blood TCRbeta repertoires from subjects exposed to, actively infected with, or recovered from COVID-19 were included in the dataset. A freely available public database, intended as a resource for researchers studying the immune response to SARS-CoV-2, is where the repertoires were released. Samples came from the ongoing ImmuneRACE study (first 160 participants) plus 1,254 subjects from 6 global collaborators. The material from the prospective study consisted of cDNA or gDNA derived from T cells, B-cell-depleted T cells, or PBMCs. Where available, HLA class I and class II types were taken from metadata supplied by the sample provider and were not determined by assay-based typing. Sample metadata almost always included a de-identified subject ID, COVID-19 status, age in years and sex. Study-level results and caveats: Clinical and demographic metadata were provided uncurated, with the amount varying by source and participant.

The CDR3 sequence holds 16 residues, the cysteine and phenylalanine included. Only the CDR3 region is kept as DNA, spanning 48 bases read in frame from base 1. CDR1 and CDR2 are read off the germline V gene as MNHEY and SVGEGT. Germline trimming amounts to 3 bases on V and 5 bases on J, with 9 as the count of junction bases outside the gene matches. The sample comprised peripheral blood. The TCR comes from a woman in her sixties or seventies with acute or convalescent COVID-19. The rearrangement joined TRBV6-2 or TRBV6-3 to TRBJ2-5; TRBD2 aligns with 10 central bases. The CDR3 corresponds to CASSYKGLAVGETQYF. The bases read TGTGCCAGCAGTTATAAAGGACTAGCGGTCGGGGAGACCCAGTACTTC.